The clone carrying this TCR beta chain was counted ten times or more. Its specificity is unknown. Libraries for TCR beta were made by quantitative 5'-RACE with molecular barcodes. TCRdb analysed the 5' RACE reads with MiXCR anew, one entry per CDR3 protein. The sample has some 240,000 distinct CDR3 sequences; approximately 7.4% are singletons. The data stem from a study of CD8 T cells in ankylosing spondylitis. Whole-study results and caveats: Significantly higher representation of disease-linked clones was reported for matched ankylosing spondylitis synovial fluid. Blood from ankylosing spondylitis patients appeared to carry a characteristic roughly 8-variant TCR beta motif.

Germline values: CDR1 SGHRS, CDR2 YFSETQ. Trimming cost V 0 bases and J 0 bases, with 8 bases left between them. This CDR3 has 15 amino acids. This TCR derives from a male donor with ankylosing spondylitis. The rearrangement joins TRBV5-1 to TRBJ2-3; D call uncertain. Sequencing used blood, either unsorted or a sorted T cell fraction (not recorded which). The CDR3 DNA follows: TGCGCCAGCAGCTTGGCCTTAAAAAGCACAGATACGCAGTATTTT. This translates into CASSLALKSTDTQYF.